This entry features one TCR beta chain sequence. Its antigen is not yet known. No much larger clone exists at a distance of one base, and base qualities are not known. From a lookup of the germline V gene, CDR1 and CDR2 are SGHAT and FQNNGV. Measured from the cysteine to the phenylalanine, the CDR3 is 16 residues long. The DNA shown is the 48-base CDR3, in frame from base 1. Trimming removed 0 bases from V and 7 bases from J, leaving 18 bases between the germline ends. Using the deep immunoSEQ assay, TCR CDR3 regions were amplified from genomic DNA by multiplex PCR. Extracted genomic DNA from each cell subset was spread evenly across all wells of several immunoSEQ 96-well plates, with each plate serving as a replicate. For sorted subsets, approximately 200 ng of genomic DNA, equivalent to around 29,000 T cell genomes, went into each replicate PCR. The purified libraries were quantified using a Qubit 3.0 fluorometer, sized with a Bioanalyzer 2100, and then quantified again using the KAPA Library Quantification kit. Each immunoSEQ 96-well plate was sequenced on its own single-read 150-cycle Illumina NextSeq 550 flow cell. In the source study's methods: Because the immunoSEQ output held only junctional sequences and lacked quality scores, the filtering could not match the filtering applied to full-length reads. Sequences were annotated with PyIR, a Python wrapper for IgBLAST v1.9, and V/J genes and CDR3 were assigned using IMGT germline references. Any read was removed if the V/J assignment was weak (E-value above 1e-6), the CDR3 was missing, or the read contained stop codons, out-of-frame junctions, or ambiguous translated residues. V3J clonotypes were defined as sequences sharing the same inferred V gene, J gene, and CDR3 amino acid sequence. Percentage overlap between repertoires was calculated by dividing the number of shared unique clonotypes by the size of the smaller repertoire. Richness of each repertoire was evaluated using RTK rarefaction, the Chao1 estimator, and Recon v2.1 estimates of unobserved clonotypes. OLGA was used to compute generation probabilities for all TCRbeta clonotypes that the gDNA method yielded from a handful of donors. TCRdb provides this immuneACCESS table in a form limited to in-frame rearrangements. Some clones are lacking; in checked studies, under half of them reflect an unresolved V gene, and why the rest are absent is not known. Clone size and V and J calls were adopted from that table, with D and trimming inferred from the DNA. The sample includes 850,000 to 1,200,000 clones, with roughly 70% observed a single time. About 1.5% of the sample goes to the ten largest clones.

The data were obtained in a study of shared clonotypes between healthy human individuals (TCRdb year 2020). Regarding the complete study: The cohort included a few men and two women between 18 and 49 years of age. The study deeply sequenced blood TCR repertoires of about five healthy adults to estimate repertoire size and the extent of clonotype sharing between individuals. To increase sequencing depth and limit assay-specific biases, different laboratories used diverse techniques to prepare libraries and sequence TCR repertoires. For each donor, three plates each were used for CD4 naive and CD4 memory, two plates were used for CD8 naive, and one plate was used for CD8 memory. Leukapheresis yielded between about 0.9 and 8.9 billion PBMCs per donor.

Healthy HIV-negative adults with no recently reported acute infections or vaccinations were included as donors. All donors were Caucasian adults living in Nashville, Tennessee, USA. CD4+ T cells were enriched through magnetic negative selection, after which naive cells were positively selected on CD45RA and the remaining negative fraction served as the memory subset. After blood collection by leukapheresis, PBMCs were isolated using Ficoll-Histopaque density gradient centrifugation and then cryopreserved in the vapor phase of liquid nitrogen. Purity and quantity of every magnetically sorted T cell population were checked by analytical flow cytometry. From each sorted fraction, genomic DNA was isolated and quantified by UV absorbance on a Nanodrop 2000c. Summary of the overall study and its limitations: Sampling was restricted to blood, and TCR repertoires in tissue are likely to differ from TCR repertoires in blood. Naive subsets generally had larger estimated clonotype richness than memory subsets did. The genetic and exposure-history diversity represented was limited by the small number of donors. Sharing across several donors was observed for approximately 5% of naive CD4, over 3% of naive CD8, 2% to 2.5% of memory CD4, and roughly 0.4% of memory CD8 clonotypes. Rarefaction of sorted-subset datasets indicated incomplete sequencing despite the large sequencing depth. Compared with non-shared clonotypes, clonotypes shared by all four sorted-subset donors had higher generation probabilities. Pairwise subsampling indicated that sequencing depth was expected to affect the degree of clonotype sharing among donors.

Here the chain combines TRBV11-2 and TRBJ2-5, with the D gene tentatively TRBD1 or TRBD2, based on 5 matching bases in each. This TCR was recovered from a man aged 18 to 29 in good health. The sample was memory CD4+ T cells sorted from blood. The sample's cell subset or site label, in plain terms: CD45RA-negative fraction. The DNA reads as follows: TGTGCCAGCAGCTTAGATGGGACGAAGATTCGGGGGACCCAGTACTTC. This encodes CASSLDGTKIRGTQYF.